What follows is one T cell receptor beta chain and its context. Its cognate antigen is unknown. This record comes from a study of cytomegalovirus exposure and HLA in healthy donors. Both 60 Vbeta primers and 13 Jbeta primers went into the PCR. TCRdb keeps only in-frame clones here, not all; method: immunoSEQ multiplex PCR. The sample holds fewer than 200,000 clones. The CDR3 loop spans 13 amino acids. Germline CDR1 reads SGHRS; CDR2 reads YFSETQ. V was shortened by 0 bases and J by 4 bases, with 5 bases between the two germline ends. General observations from the study: The sole available immune exposure information was CMV serostatus. The study assumed roughly uniform donor sequencing depth for presence/absence analyses. It was confirmed in vitro that a few of the CMV-associated chains were specific for CMV antigens. The analysis excluded some indistinguishable V segments, including TRBV6-2 and TRBV6-3.

Sequencing was done on a sample of PBMCs. The source of this sequence is a woman aged 60-75 years in good health and CMV-seronegative. The chain has TRBV5-1 and TRBJ1-3; D is unresolved. For the CDR3, the DNA is TGCGCCAGCAGCTTGGGAGCCGGAAACACCATATATTTT. Its protein product is CASSLGAGNTIYF.